This is a list of T cell receptor beta chains from one sample in a study of CD8+CD57+ T cells in acquired aplastic anemia. Using its own MiXCR run on the reads, TCRdb lists one record per CDR3 protein. The data hold 400,000 to 450,000 distinct CDR3 sequences, with 60% to 80% observed a single time. The sequenced material came from sorted CD4+, CD8+, or CD8+CD57+ T cells (not recorded which) from PBMCs. The receptors come from a human donor in good health, serving as a control. CDR3s include the opening cysteine and the closing phenylalanine or tryptophan. D genes are given only for firm matches. For some rows the clone size is stated as once, few or many, or as a class when expanded; others skip it.

CDR3aa: CASGLGSGGSYEQYF; CDR3nt: TGTGCTAGTGGTTTGGGGAGCGGGGGGTCGTACGAGCAGTACTTC; d_gene: TRBD2; v_gene: TRBV12-5; j_gene: TRBJ2-7; abundance: -
CDR3aa: CASSLGTLEKLFF; CDR3nt: TGTGCCAGCAGCTTAGGCACACTGGAAAAACTGTTTTTT; d_gene: -; v_gene: TRBV7-2; j_gene: TRBJ1-4; abundance: -
CDR3aa: CASSTSAGVPDTQYF; CDR3nt: TGTGCCAGTAGTACCTCGGCAGGGGTCCCAGATACGCAGTATTTT; d_gene: -; v_gene: TRBV19; j_gene: TRBJ2-3; abundance: many
CDR3aa: CASKLDRHYDGYTF; CDR3nt: TGCGCCAGCAAACTGGACAGACACTACGATGGCTACACCTTC; d_gene: -; v_gene: TRBV5-1; j_gene: TRBJ1-2; abundance: -
CDR3aa: CASTETLAQGTQYF; CDR3nt: TGTGCCAGCACTGAAACTCTAGCGCAGGGGACCCAGTACTTC; d_gene: -; v_gene: TRBV12-3/TRBV12-4; j_gene: TRBJ2-5; abundance: many
CDR3aa: CASSSSSGVYNEQFF; CDR3nt: TGTGCCAGCAGTTCGTCATCAGGGGTTTACAATGAGCAGTTCTTC; d_gene: -; v_gene: TRBV6-5; j_gene: TRBJ2-1; abundance: many
CDR3aa: CSARTPCGNTF; CDR3nt: TGCAGTGCTAGGACACCCTGCGGAAACACCTTC; d_gene: -; v_gene: TRBV20-1; j_gene: TRBJ1-2; abundance: once
CDR3aa: CASSSGQDNTEAFF; CDR3nt: TGTGCCAGCAGCTCCGGACAGGACAACACTGAAGCTTTCTTT; d_gene: TRBD1; v_gene: TRBV5-8; j_gene: TRBJ1-1; abundance: many
CDR3aa: CASRDSMGDTQYF; CDR3nt: TGTGCCAGCAGAGATAGTATGGGAGATACGCAGTATTTT; d_gene: -; v_gene: TRBV25-1; j_gene: TRBJ2-3; abundance: -
CDR3aa: CASRPRQGDGVTFF; CDR3nt: TGTGCCAGCAGGCCGAGACAGGGGGACGGAGTGACCTTCTTT; d_gene: TRBD1; v_gene: TRBV7-3; j_gene: TRBJ1-1; abundance: -
CDR3aa: CASSFDQGTDSPLHF; CDR3nt: TGCGCCAGCAGCTTCGACCAGGGGACGGATTCACCCCTCCACTTT; d_gene: -; v_gene: TRBV5-1; j_gene: TRBJ1-6; abundance: -
CDR3aa: CASSYVLTGGSPLHF; CDR3nt: TGTGCCAGCAGCTACGTCCTGACAGGGGGCTCACCCCTCCACTTT; d_gene: TRBD1; v_gene: TRBV12-3/TRBV12-4; j_gene: TRBJ1-6; abundance: -
CDR3aa: CASSPQGFTDTYF; CDR3nt: TGTGCCAGCAGCCCACAGGGGTTCACAGATACGTACTTC; d_gene: TRBD1; v_gene: TRBV9; j_gene: TRBJ2-7; abundance: -
CDR3aa: CASSPRAGIRQPQFF; CDR3nt: TGTGCCAGCAGCCCGCGGGCAGGGATCCGTCAGCCCCAGTTTTTT; d_gene: -; v_gene: TRBV7-9; j_gene: TRBJ2-2; abundance: -
CDR3aa: CAWSDGPRRRHIKEDQPQHF; CDR3nt: TGTGCCTGGAGTGATGGGCCGAGACGCAGACACATTAAAGAGGATCAGCCCCAGCATTTT; d_gene: -; v_gene: TRBV30; j_gene: TRBJ1-5; abundance: few
CDR3aa: CASVGWDQETQYF; CDR3nt: TGTGCCAGTGTGGGCTGGGACCAAGAGACCCAGTACTTC; d_gene: -; v_gene: TRBV19; j_gene: TRBJ2-5; abundance: many
CDR3aa: CASSLALAGGGDTQYF; CDR3nt: TGTGCCAGCAGCTTGGCCCTAGCGGGGGGTGGAGATACGCAGTATTTT; d_gene: TRBD2; v_gene: TRBV5-8; j_gene: TRBJ2-3; abundance: many
CDR3aa: CASSQDVPILAFF; CDR3nt: TGTGCCAGCAGCCAAGACGTCCCGATACTGGCTTTCTTT; d_gene: -; v_gene: TRBV14; j_gene: TRBJ1-1; abundance: -
CDR3aa: CSAREGGSGANVLTF; CDR3nt: TGCAGTGCTAGAGAGGGGGGCTCTGGGGCCAACGTCCTGACTTTC; d_gene: -; v_gene: TRBV20-1; j_gene: TRBJ2-6; abundance: -
CDR3aa: CASSEARTPNTEAFF; CDR3nt: TGTGCCAGCAGTGAAGCGAGGACACCGAACACTGAAGCTTTCTTT; d_gene: -; v_gene: TRBV2; j_gene: TRBJ1-1; abundance: many
CDR3aa: CASSAEMTGIADTQYF; CDR3nt: TGTGCCAGCAGTGCCGAAATGACAGGGATCGCAGATACGCAGTATTTT; d_gene: TRBD1; v_gene: TRBV6-5; j_gene: TRBJ2-3; abundance: many
CDR3aa: CAGGQGYYEQYF; CDR3nt: TGTGCCGGCGGACAGGGCTACTACGAGCAGTACTTC; d_gene: TRBD1; v_gene: TRBV6-2/TRBV6-3; j_gene: TRBJ2-7; abundance: many
CDR3aa: CATSRDFSTDTQYF; CDR3nt: TGTGCCACCAGCAGAGATTTTAGCACAGATACGCAGTATTTT; d_gene: -; v_gene: TRBV15; j_gene: TRBJ2-3; abundance: -
CDR3aa: CASSSTGGTYNSPLHF; CDR3nt: TGTGCCAGTAGTTCTACAGGGGGCACCTATAATTCGCCCCTCCACTTT; d_gene: TRBD1; v_gene: TRBV19; j_gene: TRBJ1-6; abundance: few
CDR3aa: CASSYGGGYEHYF; CDR3nt: TGTGCCAGCAGCTACGGCGGAGGCTACGAGCACTACTTC; d_gene: -; v_gene: TRBV7-3; j_gene: TRBJ2-7; abundance: -
CDR3aa: CASSISTHRARGYTF; CDR3nt: TGTGCCAGTAGTATCTCCACCCACAGGGCTAGGGGCTACACCTTC; d_gene: -; v_gene: TRBV7-2; j_gene: TRBJ1-2; abundance: -
CDR3aa: CASSLHTVGEKLFF; CDR3nt: TGTGCCAGCAGCTTGCACACCGTCGGCGAAAAACTGTTTTTC; d_gene: -; v_gene: TRBV7-4; j_gene: TRBJ2-5; abundance: -
CDR3aa: CASRVGQGLTEAFF; CDR3nt: TGTGCCAGCAGAGTCGGACAGGGGTTAACTGAAGCTTTCTTT; d_gene: TRBD1; v_gene: TRBV6-1; j_gene: TRBJ1-1; abundance: -
CDR3aa: CASSGRHESNEKLFF; CDR3nt: TGCGCCAGCAGCGGTAGACACGAGAGCAATGAAAAACTGTTTTTT; d_gene: -; v_gene: TRBV5-1; j_gene: TRBJ1-4; abundance: -